This TCR beta chain appears in the sequencing data of a study of response to subunit inactivated influenza vaccine. About this clonotype itself: Sequence at one end of the junction differs from germline and may be a read error.

The CDR3 has 13 residues. Germline-derived CDR1 and CDR2 are SGHVS and FNYEAQ. TCRdb called the RT-PCR reads again in MiXCR, with one record for every CDR3 protein. The data contain a few hundred thousand distinct CDR3 sequences, about 11% of them seen just once; the ten biggest clones take up about 10%. In addition, the sample was reused for a study of T cells expressing NK-cell markers. As that study records: Synthesis of TCR beta cDNA relied on 5'RACE template switching carrying UMIs. Sorted CD3+CD56-NKG2C+, CD3+CD56+NKG2C- and CD3+CD56+NKG2C+ T cells were the source of the TCR beta repertoires.

The sequences come from PBMCs from blood, collected on the day of vaccination. V is TRBV7-6 and J is TRBJ2-5, with a tentative D call TRBD1 (6 bases). The source of this sequence is a man in his forties or fifties who received an inactivated influenza vaccine. The CDR3 sequence: CASSLGQKETQSF. CDR3 nucleotides: TGTGCCAGCAGCCTAGGACAGAAAGAGACCCAGTCCTTC.